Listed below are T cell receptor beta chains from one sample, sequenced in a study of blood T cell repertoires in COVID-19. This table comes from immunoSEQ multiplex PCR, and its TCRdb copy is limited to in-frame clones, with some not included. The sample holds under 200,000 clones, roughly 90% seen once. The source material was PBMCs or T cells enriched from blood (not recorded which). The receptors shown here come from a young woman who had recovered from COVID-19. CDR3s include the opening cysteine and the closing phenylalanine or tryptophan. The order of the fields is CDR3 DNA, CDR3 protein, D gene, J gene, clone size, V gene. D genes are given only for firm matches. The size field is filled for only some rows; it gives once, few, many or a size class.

DNA: TGTGCCAGCAGTTTCGGTACTCACCAACCCCAGCATTTT
CDR3: CASSFGTHQPQHF
D: .
J: TRBJ1-5
size: medium-sized
V: TRBV12-3/TRBV12-4

DNA: TGTGCCTGGAGTGTACGGTCCGGGGGCTACACCTTC
CDR3: CAWSVRSGGYTF
D: .
J: TRBJ1-2
size: .
V: TRBV30

DNA: TGTGCCAGCAGCGTAGGACAGGGAGTTAGTTTAGGCTACACCTTC
CDR3: CASSVGQGVSLGYTF
D: TRBD1
J: TRBJ1-2
size: .
V: TRBV9

DNA: TGTGCCAGCAGCTTAGAGGGGCTAAGAAGCTCCTACGAGCAGTACTTC
CDR3: CASSLEGLRSSYEQYF
D: .
J: TRBJ2-7
size: .
V: TRBV7-9

DNA: TGTGCCAGCAGCCCACAGGGAAACACTGAAGCTTTCTTT
CDR3: CASSPQGNTEAFF
D: .
J: TRBJ1-1
size: .
V: TRBV7-9

DNA: TGTGCCAGCAGCTTGGACTGGGACACAGATACGCAGTATTTT
CDR3: CASSLDWDTDTQYF
D: .
J: TRBJ2-3
size: .
V: TRBV7-9

DNA: TGCGCCAGCAGCTTCCGAGGAAGGGACAGATGGTTCAAAGAGACCCAGTACTTC
CDR3: CASSFRGRDRWFKETQYF
D: TRBD1
J: TRBJ2-5
size: .
V: TRBV5-1

DNA: TGTGCCAGCTCACCAAGACTAGCGGCGATCTCCTACAATGAGCAGTTCTTC
CDR3: CASSPRLAAISYNEQFF
D: TRBD2
J: TRBJ2-1
size: .
V: TRBV18

DNA: TGTGCCAGCAGCCTACGACAGGGGTCTGGCTACACCTTC
CDR3: CASSLRQGSGYTF
D: TRBD1
J: TRBJ1-2
size: few
V: TRBV5-6

DNA: TGTGCCAGCAGCCACCAGGGGATAATCGCCGGGGAGCTGTTTTTT
CDR3: CASSHQGIIAGELFF
D: .
J: TRBJ2-2
size: few
V: TRBV3-1/TRBV3-2

DNA: TGTGCCAGCTCGACAGGGTCAGATACGCAGTATTTT
CDR3: CASSTGSDTQYF
D: TRBD1
J: TRBJ2-3
size: .
V: TRBV28

DNA: TGTGCCAGCAGCGTGGACACCCTGGGAGGGTATGGCTACACCTTC
CDR3: CASSVDTLGGYGYTF
D: .
J: TRBJ1-2
size: .
V: TRBV9

DNA: TGTGCCAGCAGTTACTCGGGACTAGCGGGAGCCCATGAGCAGTTCTTC
CDR3: CASSYSGLAGAHEQFF
D: TRBD2
J: TRBJ2-1
size: .
V: TRBV6-5

DNA: TGTGCCAGCAGCCACGCTGGGACAGGGGACGCTGAAGCTTTCTTT
CDR3: CASSHAGTGDAEAFF
D: TRBD1
J: TRBJ1-1
size: .
V: TRBV7-9

DNA: TGTGCCATCAGTGAGTCCCCGGGGAAAACTACGAGCTCCTACGAGCAGTACTTC
CDR3: CAISESPGKTTSSYEQYF
D: .
J: TRBJ2-7
size: .
V: TRBV10-3

DNA: TGTGCCAGCAGTTTACTGGGACAGGGCTTTTCAAAGGGTTCACCCCTCCACTTT
CDR3: CASSLLGQGFSKGSPLHF
D: TRBD1
J: TRBJ1-6
size: .
V: TRBV27

DNA: TGTGCCAGCAGCGGCCACAGGGTAGGGAACACCGGGGAGCTGTTTTTT
CDR3: CASSGHRVGNTGELFF
D: .
J: TRBJ2-2
size: .
V: TRBV9